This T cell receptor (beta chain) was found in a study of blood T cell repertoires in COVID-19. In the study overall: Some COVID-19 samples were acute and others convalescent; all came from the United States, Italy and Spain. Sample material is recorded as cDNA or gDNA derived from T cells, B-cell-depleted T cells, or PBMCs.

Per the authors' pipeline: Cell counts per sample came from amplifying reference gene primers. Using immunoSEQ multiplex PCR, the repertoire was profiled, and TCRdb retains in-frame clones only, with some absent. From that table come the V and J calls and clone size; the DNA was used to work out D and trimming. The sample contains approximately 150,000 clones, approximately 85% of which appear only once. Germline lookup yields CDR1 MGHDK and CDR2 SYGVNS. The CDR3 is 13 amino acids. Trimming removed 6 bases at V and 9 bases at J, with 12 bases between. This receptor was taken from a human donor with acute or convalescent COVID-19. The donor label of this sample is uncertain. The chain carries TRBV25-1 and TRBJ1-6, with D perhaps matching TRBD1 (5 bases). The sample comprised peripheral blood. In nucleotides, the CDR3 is TGTGCCAGCAGGTTGGGGCATACTTCACCCCTCCACTTT. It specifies CASRLGHTSPLHF.